The source of this T cell receptor (beta chain) is a study of T cell responses to AZD1222 COVID-19 vaccine. About this clone itself: The antigen is unknown.

The germline V gene encodes CDR1 LNHDA and CDR2 SQIVND (reference sequence). The V and J ends lost 5 bases and 6 bases respectively, with 7 bases between them. CDR3 length equals 12 residues. Study observations and caveats: Targets within unmutated variant regions were reportedly found for nearly half of spike-specific TCRs.

Clones were sequenced by immunoSEQ multiplex PCR, and TCRdb holds only the in-frame ones, with some missing. Here the sample spans around 180,000 clones, over 75% being singletons. The sequences come from peripheral blood, collected on day 0 of AZD1222 vaccination. The chain carries TRBV19 and TRBJ2-2; no clear D gene. The source of this sequence is an adult in good health. The CDR3 nucleotides read TGTGCCAGTAGTCCCGGGCCCGGGGAGCTGTTTTTT. It is translated as CASSPGPGELFF. Together with reference TRBV19 and TRBJ2-2, the CDR3 gives the full variable domain: DGGITQSPKYLFRKEGQNVTLSCEQNLNHDAMYWYRQDPGQGLRLIYYSQIVNDFQKGDIAEGYSVSREKKESFPLTVTSAQKNPTAFYLCASSPGPGELFFGEGSRLTVL.